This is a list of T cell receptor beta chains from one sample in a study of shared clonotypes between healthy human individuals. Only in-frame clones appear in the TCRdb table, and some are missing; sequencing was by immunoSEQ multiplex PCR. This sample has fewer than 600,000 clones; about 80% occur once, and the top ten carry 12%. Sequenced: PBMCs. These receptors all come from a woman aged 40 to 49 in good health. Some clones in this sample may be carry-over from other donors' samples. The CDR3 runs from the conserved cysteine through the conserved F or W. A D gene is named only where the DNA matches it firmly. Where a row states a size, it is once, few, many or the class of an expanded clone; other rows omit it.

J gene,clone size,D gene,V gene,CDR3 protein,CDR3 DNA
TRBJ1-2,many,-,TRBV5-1,CASSTGFHYGYTF,TGCGCCAGCTCAACAGGGTTTCACTATGGCTACACCTTC
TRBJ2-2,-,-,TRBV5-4,CASSLVGHSRGGELFF,TGTGCCAGCAGCTTGGTTGGACATTCCCGGGGCGGGGAGCTGTTTTTT
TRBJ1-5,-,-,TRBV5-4,CASSRGPSNQPQHF,TGTGCCAGCAGCCGGGGGCCGAGCAATCAGCCCCAGCATTTT
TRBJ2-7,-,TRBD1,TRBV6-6,CASSYNRGVNEQYF,TGTGCCAGCAGTTATAACAGGGGGGTAAACGAGCAGTACTTC
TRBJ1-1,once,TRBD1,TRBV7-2,CASSRITGQVTEAFF,TGTGCCAGCAGCCGAATCACAGGACAGGTCACTGAAGCTTTCTTT
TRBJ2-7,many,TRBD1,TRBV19,CASSISRDRGYEQYF,TGTGCCAGTAGTATATCCCGGGACAGGGGCTACGAGCAGTACTTC
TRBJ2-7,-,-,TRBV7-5,CVRSRGLAYEQYF,TGTGTCAGAAGCCGGGGATTGGCCTACGAGCAGTACTTC
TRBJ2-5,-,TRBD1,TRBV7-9,CASSLTGGETQYF,TGTGCCAGCAGCTTAACAGGGGGGGAGACCCAGTACTTC
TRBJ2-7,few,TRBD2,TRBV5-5,CASSLGLAGSSYEQYF,TGTGCCAGCAGCTTAGGACTAGCGGGGAGCTCCTACGAGCAGTACTTC
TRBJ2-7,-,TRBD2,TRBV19,CASSSGLAPYEQYF,TGTGCCAGTAGTTCGGGACTAGCGCCCTACGAGCAGTACTTC
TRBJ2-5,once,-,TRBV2,CASRFDRHQETQYF,TGTGCCAGCAGATTCGACAGGCACCAAGAGACCCAGTACTTC
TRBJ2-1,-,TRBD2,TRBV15,CATSRERPGLAVLSYNEQFF,TGTGCCACCAGCAGAGAGCGACCGGGACTAGCTGTCCTCTCCTACAATGAGCAGTTCTTC
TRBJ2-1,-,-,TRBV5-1,CASSSIPGNEQFF,TGCGCCAGCAGCTCTATCCCGGGCAATGAGCAGTTCTTC
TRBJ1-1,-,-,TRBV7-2,CASSLESGIVAFF,TGTGCCAGCAGCTTGGAGTCGGGGATTGTGGCTTTCTTT
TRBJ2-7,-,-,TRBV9,CASSVGAGDSYEQYF,TGTGCCAGCAGCGTAGGGGCAGGGGACTCCTACGAGCAGTACTTC